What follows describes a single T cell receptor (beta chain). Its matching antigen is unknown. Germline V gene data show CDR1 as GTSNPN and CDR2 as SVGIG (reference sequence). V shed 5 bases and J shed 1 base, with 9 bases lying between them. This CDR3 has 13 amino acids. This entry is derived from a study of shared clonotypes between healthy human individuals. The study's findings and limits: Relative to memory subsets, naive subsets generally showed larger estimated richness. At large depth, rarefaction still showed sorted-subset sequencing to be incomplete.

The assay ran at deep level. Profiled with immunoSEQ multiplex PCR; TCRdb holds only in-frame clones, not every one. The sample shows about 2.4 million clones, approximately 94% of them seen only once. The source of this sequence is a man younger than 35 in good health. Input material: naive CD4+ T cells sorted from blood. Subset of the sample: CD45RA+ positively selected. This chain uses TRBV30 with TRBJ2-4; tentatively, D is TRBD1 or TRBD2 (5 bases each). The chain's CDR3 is CAWEGSAKNIQYF. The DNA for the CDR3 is TGTGCCTGGGAGGGGTCGGCCAAAAACATTCAGTACTTC. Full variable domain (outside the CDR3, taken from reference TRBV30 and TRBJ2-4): SQTIHQWPATLVQPVGSPLSLECTVEGTSNPNLYWYRQAAGRGLQLLFYSVGIGQISSEVPQNLSASRPQDRQFILSSKKLLLSDSGFYLCAWEGSAKNIQYFGAGTRLSVL.